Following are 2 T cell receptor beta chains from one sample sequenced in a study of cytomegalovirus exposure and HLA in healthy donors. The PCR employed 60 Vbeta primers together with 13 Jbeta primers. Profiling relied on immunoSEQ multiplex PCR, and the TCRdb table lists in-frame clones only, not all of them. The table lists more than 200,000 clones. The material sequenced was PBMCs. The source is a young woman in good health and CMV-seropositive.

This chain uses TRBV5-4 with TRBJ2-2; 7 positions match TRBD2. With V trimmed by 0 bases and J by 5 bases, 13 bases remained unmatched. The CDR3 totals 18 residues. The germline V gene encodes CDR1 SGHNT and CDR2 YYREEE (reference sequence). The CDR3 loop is CASSLAGIGRGGTGELFF. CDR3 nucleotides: TGTGCCAGCAGCTTGGCCGGAATAGGGAGGGGAGGGACCGGGGAGCTGTTTTTT.

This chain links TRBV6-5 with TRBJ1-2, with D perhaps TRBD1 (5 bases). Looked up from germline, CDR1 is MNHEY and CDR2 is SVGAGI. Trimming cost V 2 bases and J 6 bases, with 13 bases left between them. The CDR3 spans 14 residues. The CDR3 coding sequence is TGTGCCAGCAGTTACGCCCCAACCAGGGATGGCTACACCTTC. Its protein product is CASSYAPTRDGYTF.